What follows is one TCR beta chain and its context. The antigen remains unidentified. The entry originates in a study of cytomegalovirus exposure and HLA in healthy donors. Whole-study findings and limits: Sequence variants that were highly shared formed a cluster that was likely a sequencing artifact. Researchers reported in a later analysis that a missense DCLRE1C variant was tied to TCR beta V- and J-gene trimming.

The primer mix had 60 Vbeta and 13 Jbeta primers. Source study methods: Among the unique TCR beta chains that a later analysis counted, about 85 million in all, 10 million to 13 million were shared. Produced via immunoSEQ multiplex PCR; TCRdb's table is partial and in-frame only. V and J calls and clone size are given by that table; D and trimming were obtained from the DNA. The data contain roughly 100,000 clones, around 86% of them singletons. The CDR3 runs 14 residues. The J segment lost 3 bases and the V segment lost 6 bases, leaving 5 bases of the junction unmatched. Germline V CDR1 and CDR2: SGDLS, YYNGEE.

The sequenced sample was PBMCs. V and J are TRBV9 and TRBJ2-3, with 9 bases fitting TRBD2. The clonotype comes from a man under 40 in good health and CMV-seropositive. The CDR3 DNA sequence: TGTGCCAGCACTCGCGGGGGGGGGACAGATACGCAGTATTTT. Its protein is CASTRGGGTDTQYF.